This record concerns one TCR beta chain sequence. This sample stems from a study of T cell changes during pregnancy in multiple sclerosis. TCRdb keeps only in-frame clones here, not all; method: immunoSEQ multiplex PCR. The profile shows 40,000 to 60,000 clones, 85% to 95% of them singletons. Germline trimming cut 4 bases from V and 2 bases from J; bases unmatched to any gene: 4. Per the germline V gene, CDR1 is LGHNA and CDR2 is YSLEER. The CDR3 is 15 residues long. This specimen was CD4+ T cells from peripheral blood mononuclear cells, taken in the third trimester of pregnancy. The clonotype comes from a female donor with multiple sclerosis, enrolled in a pregnancy study. This chain joins TRBV4-3 and TRBJ2-3; TRBD2 matches 9 bases. CDR3 region: CASSLQRGATDTQYF. CDR3 nucleotide sequence: TGCGCCAGCAGCCTTCAGCGGGGGGCCACAGATACGCAGTATTTT.